Below are 20 T cell receptor beta chains sequenced from a single sample in a study of technical replicates of blood from a handful of donors. Generated by immunoSEQ multiplex PCR, the TCRdb table keeps only in-frame clones and is missing some. The sample carries over 70,000 clones, approximately 96% recorded once. What was sequenced was T cells isolated from PBMCs. The receptors stem from a human donor in good health.

The chain links TRBV21-1 to TRBJ2-3; the table calls TRBD2, which could not be checked here. TRBV21-1 is flagged as a pseudogene. The CDR3 consists of 13 residues. DNA of the CDR3: TGTGCCAGCAGCAAACTAGTAACAGATACGCAGTATTTT. Translating it yields CASSKLVTDTQYF.

This clone was observed a handful of times. This chain uses TRBV9 with TRBJ2-3, with 8 bases identical to TRBD2. V shed 7 bases, J shed 3 bases, and the junction held 10 bases outside the gene matches. The CDR3 has 15 residues. CDR1 is SGDLS, CDR2 YYNGEE, per germline. The CDR3 is CASGNGGAETDTQYF. CDR3 sequence (DNA): TGTGCCAGCGGGAACGGGGGGGCCGAGACAGATACGCAGTATTTT. The full variable domain, rest sourced from reference TRBV9 and TRBJ2-3, is DSGVTQTPKHLITATGQRVTLRCSPRSGDLSVYWYQQSLDQGLQFLIQYYNGEERAKGNILERFSAQQFPDLHSELNLSSLELGDSALYFCASGNGGAETDTQYFGPGTRLTVL.

This chain uses TRBV11-2 with TRBJ2-1; D gene uncertain. The length of the CDR3 is 15 residues. Germline V gene sequence: CDR1 SGHAT, CDR2 FQNNGV. Between the trimmed V and J ends, which lost 6 bases and 1 base, there was a span of 13 bases. This chain's CDR3 is CASRRDFGSYNEQFF. Written as DNA, the CDR3 is TGTGCCAGCAGGAGAGACTTCGGGTCCTACAATGAGCAGTTCTTC. The variable domain in full, with the rest retrieved from reference TRBV11-2 and TRBJ2-1, is EAGVAQSPRYKIIEKRQSVAFWCNPISGHATLYWYQQILGQGPKLLIQFQNNGVVDDSQLPKDRFSAERLKGVDSTLKIQPAKLEDSAVYLCASRRDFGSYNEQFFGPGTRLTVL.

The chain is built from TRBV19 and TRBJ2-2; 9 bases agree with TRBD2. Germline V gene lookup returns CDR1 LNHDA and CDR2 SQIVND (reference sequence). The CDR3 runs to 17 residues. V dropped 5 bases and J dropped 4; count of bases not matched to a gene: 11. CDR3 in amino acids: CASSPPRGRARTGELFF. CDR3 in DNA: TGTGCCAGTAGTCCCCCTCGCGGGAGGGCCCGCACCGGGGAGCTGTTTTTT.

The chain has TRBV10-3 and TRBJ1-5; D possibly corresponds to TRBD1 (5 bases). The CDR3 contains 16 residues. Germline assignment: CDR1 ENHRY and CDR2 SYGVKD. V shed 2 bases and J shed 2 bases, with 13 bases lying between them. The CDR3 DNA reads as TGTGCCATCAGTGAGCCGAACGGGGGGGGCAATCAGCCCCAGCATTTT. Its protein is CAISEPNGGGNQPQHF.

The rearrangement uses TRBV7-2 and TRBJ1-1, with D maybe TRBD1 (6 bases). The germline V and J ends were trimmed by 8 bases and 5 bases, with 18 bases remaining between them. Looked up from germline, CDR1 is SGHTA and CDR2 is FQGNSA. CDR3 size: 14 residues. The CDR3 loop reads CASSQQGGLTEAFF. DNA of the CDR3: TGTGCCAGCTCACAACAGGGTGGGCTGACTGAAGCTTTCTTT.

This CDR3 is CASSIRGVVGELFF. CDR3 coding DNA: TGTGCCAGCAGTATCAGGGGTGTTGTCGGGGAGCTGTTTTTT. This chain links TRBV27 with TRBJ2-2, with D perhaps matching TRBD1 (6 bases). Trimming removed 5 bases at V and 7 bases at J, with 14 bases between. Germline values: CDR1 MNHEY, CDR2 SMNVEV (reference sequence). CDR3 length: 14 amino acids.

V is TRBV25-1 and J is TRBJ1-1; tentatively, D is TRBD1 (6 bases). Between the trimmed V and J ends, which lost 6 bases and 4 bases, there was a span of 12 bases. Germline loops: CDR1 MGHDK, CDR2 SYGVNS. The CDR3 length is 13 residues. The CDR3: CASRRGLGTEAFF. The CDR3 DNA sequence: TGTGCCAGCAGGAGGGGGTTGGGCACTGAAGCTTTCTTT.

This clone was counted a single time. The chain carries TRBV18 and TRBJ2-1; no firm D call. The CDR3 length is 14 residues. Trimming cost V 3 bases and J 5 bases, with 11 bases left between them. Germline-derived CDR1 and CDR2 are KGHSH and LQKENI. The CDR3 here is CASSPPPYDNEQFF. CDR3 in DNA: TGTGCCAGCTCACCCCCCCCGTATGACAATGAGCAGTTCTTC. Full variable domain (rest looked up from reference TRBV18 and TRBJ2-1): NAGVMQNPRHLVRRRGQEARLRCSPMKGHSHVYWYRQLPEEGLKFMVYLQKENIIDESGMPKERFSAEFPKEGPSILRIQQVVRGDSAAYFCASSPPPYDNEQFFGPGTRLTVL.

The J gene is TRBJ2-3, the V gene TRBV18, with D tentatively TRBD1 (6 bases). In germline, CDR1 is KGHSH, CDR2 LQKENI. The CDR3 is 15 amino acids. V lost 4 bases and J 0 bases, leaving 11 bases between the germline ends. CDR3 in DNA: TGTGCCAGCTCACGACGCACAGGGAGCACAGATACGCAGTATTTT. As protein: CASSRRTGSTDTQYF.

The rearrangement joins TRBV7-6 to TRBJ2-1; D not certain. This CDR3 has 19 amino acids. Deletions cut 1 base from V and 2 bases from J, with 21 bases between. Germline V CDR1 and CDR2: SGHVS, FNYEAQ. CDR3 residues: CASSLVSVKRQSAYNEQFF. CDR3 coding DNA: TGTGCCAGCAGCTTAGTCTCTGTTAAGAGGCAAAGTGCCTACAATGAGCAGTTCTTC.

The count of this clone is one. J is TRBJ2-2 and V is TRBV19; D ambiguous. This CDR3 has 16 residues. Trimming shortened V by 1 base and J by 1 base, and 10 bases separated the two germline ends. Germline V gene sequence: CDR1 LNHDA, CDR2 SQIVND (reference sequence). CDR3 residues: CASSIARLGNTGELFF. The CDR3, as DNA: TGTGCCAGTAGTATAGCCCGGCTAGGGAACACCGGGGAGCTGTTTTTT.

V gene TRBV5-1 combines with J gene TRBJ2-5, with D perhaps TRBD2 (6 bases). This CDR3 comprises 14 residues. CDR1 and CDR2 (germline): SGHRS, YFSETQ. The V gene lost 0 bases and the J gene lost 5 bases, with 11 bases spanning the gap. CDR3 in DNA: TGCGCCAGCAGCTTGGGGACTACAAGGGAGACCCAGTACTTC. It codes for CASSLGTTRETQYF.

The V call is TRBV28, the J call TRBJ1-5; perhaps TRBD1 as D (5 bases). There are 17 residues in the CDR3. Trimming took off 2 bases at V and 0 bases at J, with 14 bases between the two ends. From germline, CDR1 is MDHEN and CDR2 SYDVKM. CDR3 bases: TGTGCCAGCAGTTTAGAGGTCGTGGGGCATAGCAATCAGCCCCAGCATTTT. Protein: CASSLEVVGHSNQPQHF.

The chain links TRBV5-1 to TRBJ2-7; 10 nucleotides align to TRBD1. The CDR3 has 14 residues. V shed 7 bases and J 1 base; nucleotides not matched to a gene: 5. Looked up from germline, CDR1 is SGHRS and CDR2 is YFSETQ. The CDR3 is CASYRDRGSYEQYF. In DNA, the CDR3 is TGCGCCAGCTACAGGGACAGGGGATCCTACGAGCAGTACTTC. Drawing the rest from reference TRBV5-1 and TRBJ2-7, the complete variable domain is KAGVTQTPRYLIKTRGQQVTLSCSPISGHRSVSWYQQTPGQGLQFLFEYFSETQRNKGNFPGRFSGRQFSNSRSEMNVSTLELGDSALYLCASYRDRGSYEQYFGPGTRLTVT.

The chain employs TRBV28 and TRBJ2-5; 8 bases fit TRBD2. V shed 8 bases and J 4 bases; nucleotides not matched to a gene: 9. This CDR3 region has 14 residues. CDR1 is MDHEN, CDR2 SYDVKM, per germline. The CDR3 region is CASRDIGGVETQYF. In nucleotides, the CDR3 is TGTGCCAGCCGGGATATCGGGGGGGTAGAGACCCAGTACTTC.

The chain recombines TRBV5-4 with TRBJ1-4, with D possibly TRBD1 on 6 matching bases. This CDR3 has 16 residues. The V end lost 0 bases, the J end lost 2 bases, and 11 bases lay between the germline ends. Germline values: CDR1 SGHNT, CDR2 YYREEE (reference sequence). In DNA, the CDR3 is TGTGCCAGCAGCTTGGTAGGGGGACCGACTAATGAAAAACTGTTTTTT. Residues: CASSLVGGPTNEKLFF.

The chain carries TRBV6-1 and TRBJ2-7; D is perhaps TRBD1 (5 bases). Trimming shortened V by 3 bases and J by 6 bases, and 15 bases separated the two germline ends. CDR1 is MNHNS and CDR2 is SASEGT in the germline V gene. The CDR3 has 14 amino acids. The CDR3 reads CASSDSPGLGEQYF. CDR3 coding DNA: TGTGCCAGCAGTGATAGTCCAGGGCTGGGCGAGCAGTACTTC.

The gene calls are TRBV7-9 and TRBJ2-3; D gene uncertain. The CDR3 runs 12 residues. CDR1 is SEHNR and CDR2 is FQNEAQ in the germline V gene (reference sequence). Trimming removed 5 bases from V and 1 base from J, with 4 bases in between. The CDR3: CASSPRTDTQYF. CDR3 DNA: TGTGCCAGCAGCCCTCGCACAGATACGCAGTATTTT.

The CDR3 loop reads CASSPGAHRGVGYGYTF. The CDR3 DNA sequence: TGTGCCAGTAGCCCTGGGGCACACAGGGGCGTCGGGTATGGCTACACCTTC. The chain has TRBV19 and TRBJ1-2, with TRBD1 matching 7 bases. Germline V lookup: CDR1 LNHDA, CDR2 SQIVND (reference sequence). This CDR3 region has 17 residues. The V segment lost 6 bases and the J segment 5 bases; nucleotides outside the gene matches: 18.